A single sample gave rise to the 5 T cell receptor beta chains below, sequenced in a study of T cell responses to AZD1222 COVID-19 vaccine. Some clones are missing from TCRdb's copy, which holds only in-frame ones; the method was immunoSEQ multiplex PCR. The sample includes 170,000 or so clones, 70% to 90% of them seen just once. Sample: peripheral blood, taken 28 days after the second AZD1222 dose. The receptor set was obtained from an adult who received the AZD1222 COVID-19 vaccine.

The chain carries TRBV5-5 and TRBJ2-1, with TRBD2 matching 8 bases. Germline V lookup: CDR1 SGHKS, CDR2 YYEKEE (reference sequence). The CDR3 extends over 12 amino acids. The V and J ends lost 4 bases and 12 bases, in that order; junction bases with no gene match: 6. The CDR3 coding sequence is TGTGCCAGCAGCCTATTAGCGGGAAGGCAGTTCTTC. Its translation: CASSLLAGRQFF.

About this clone itself: The sample carries other DNA sequences with the same CDR3. The J gene is TRBJ2-7, the V gene TRBV5-4, with D perhaps matching TRBD2 (5 bases). V was pared by 0 bases and J by 2 bases, with 6 bases between. The germline V gene encodes CDR1 SGHNT and CDR2 YYREEE (reference sequence). This CDR3 has 13 residues. In DNA, the CDR3 is TGTGCCAGCAGCTTGGACGGGACCTACGAGCAGTACTTC. As protein: CASSLDGTYEQYF. Complete variable domain (other parts from reference TRBV5-4 and TRBJ2-7): ETGVTQSPTHLIKTRGQQVTLRCSSQSGHNTVSWYQQALGQGPQFIFQYYREEENGRGNFPPRFSGLQFPNYSSELNVNALELDDSALYLCASSLDGTYEQYFGPGTRLTVT.

The chain has TRBV5-1 and TRBJ2-7; the match to TRBD1 covers 7 bases. J lost 1 base, V lost 5 bases, and 12 bases had no gene match. The length of the CDR3 is 16 residues. Germline CDR1 reads SGHRS; CDR2 reads YFSETQ. In DNA form, the CDR3 reads TGCGCCAGCAGGGCTACCGACAGGGCCCTTTCCTACGAGCAGTACTTC. Translation gives CASRATDRALSYEQYF.

The chain carries TRBV19 and TRBJ1-2; 10 bases align to TRBD1. V lost 3 bases to trimming and J lost 5 bases; unmatched junction nucleotides: 6. This CDR3 region has 15 residues. Germline CDR1 is LNHDA and CDR2 is SQIVND (reference sequence). DNA for the CDR3: TGTGCCAGTAGTATCGGACAGGGGGTTGGGTATGGCTACACCTTC. It specifies CASSIGQGVGYGYTF.

This clone was observed once. The chain couples TRBV15 to TRBJ2-5, with a tentative D call TRBD1 (6 bases). This CDR3 spans 18 amino acids. Germline V gene lookup returns CDR1 LNHNV and CDR2 YYDKDF (reference sequence). Trimming took off 0 bases at V and 5 bases at J, with 22 bases between the two ends. The DNA of the CDR3 is TGTGCCACCAGCAGAGATAGGCTACGGGACATCCCAGGGGAGACCCAGTACTTC. Its translation is CATSRDRLRDIPGETQYF.